This passage covers 12 T cell receptor beta chains from one sample sequenced in a study of patients and donors after allogeneic stem cell transplantation. From the RT-PCR reads, TCRdb called clonotypes with MiXCR, one entry per CDR3 protein. The table shows about a million distinct CDR3 sequences, with about a sixth occurring only once. Sequenced sample: blood, either unsorted or a sorted T cell fraction (not recorded which). Source of these receptors: a human donor who was either an allogeneic HSCT recipient or a stem cell or donor lymphocyte infusion donor (not recorded which). It is not recorded whose cells these are; they may come from a transplant donor.

This clonotype has a handful of counts. This chain joins TRBV6-2 or TRBV6-3 and TRBJ1-2, with D unclear. From germline, CDR1 is MNHEY and CDR2 SVGEGT. The ends were cut back, 6 bases at V and 2 bases at J, with 10 bases in the middle. The CDR3 totals 13 residues. CDR3 in DNA: TGTGCCAGCAGAACTACCGCAAACTATGGCTACACCTTC. Translating gives CASRTTANYGYTF.

The chain has TRBV9 and TRBJ2-7; D is uncertain. The germline V and J ends were trimmed by 6 bases and 4 bases, with 14 bases remaining between them. This CDR3 has 13 amino acids. Germline values: CDR1 SGDLS, CDR2 YYNGEE. The DNA for the CDR3 is TGTGCCAGCAACCGACAAGGCGAGTACGAGCAGTACTTC. This translates into CASNRQGEYEQYF.

The V call is TRBV29-1, the J call TRBJ1-1; 9 nucleotides align to TRBD1. This CDR3 is built from 13 residues. Unmatched junction bases numbered 7, after V lost 7 bases and J lost 4 bases. Germline lookup yields CDR1 SQVTM and CDR2 ANQGSEA. CDR3 DNA sequence: TGCAGCGGCACCCGGGACAGGGTCACTGAAGCTTTCTTT. Translated: CSGTRDRVTEAFF.

This clonotype was recorded a few times. The J gene is TRBJ2-7, the V gene TRBV5-1, with a weak D call TRBD1 (5 bases). The V end lost 4 bases, the J end lost 1 base, and 15 bases lay between the germline ends. The CDR3 has 15 amino acids. The V gene's germline CDR1 is SGHRS and CDR2 YFSETQ. The DNA for the CDR3 is TGCGCCAGCAGCGGCCAGGGTGCCCCTTCCTACGAGCAGTACTTC. Its translation: CASSGQGAPSYEQYF.

This clonotype was recorded a few times. The gene calls are TRBV7-9 and TRBJ2-4; D gene uncertain. This CDR3 has 16 residues. The ends were cut back, 3 bases at V and 1 base at J, with 13 bases in the middle. CDR1 and CDR2 from the germline V gene are SEHNR and FQNEAQ (reference sequence). The CDR3 protein is CASSFAPQEAKNIQYF. In DNA, the CDR3 is TGTGCCAGCAGCTTCGCCCCCCAAGAGGCCAAAAACATTCAGTACTTC.

The genes are TRBV19 and TRBJ2-7; 7 bases fit TRBD2. The CDR3 has 15 residues. From germline, CDR1 is LNHDA and CDR2 SQIVND (reference sequence). With 2 bases clipped from V and 0 bases from J, the junction kept 4 bases outside the gene matches. The CDR3 region has the DNA TGTGCCAGTAGTATAACAAGCGGGAACTCCTACGAGCAGTACTTC. As protein: CASSITSGNSYEQYF.

This clonotype has only a few counts. V is TRBV7-9 and J is TRBJ1-2; D possibly corresponds to TRBD1 (6 bases). V shed 1 base and J shed 8 bases, with 14 bases lying between them. Germline V gene sequence: CDR1 SEHNR, CDR2 FQNEAQ (reference sequence). The CDR3 loop spans 14 amino acids. The CDR3 region has the DNA TGTGCCAGCAGCTTAGGAACAGGGATAGGAGGCTACACCTTC. Its translation: CASSLGTGIGGYTF.

A few counts support this clonotype. The V and J genes are TRBV6-1 and TRBJ2-1; TRBD1 aligns across 11 bases. The CDR3 length is 14 residues. CDR1 and CDR2 (germline): MNHNS, SASEGT. J gave up 10 bases and V 7 bases, and 9 bases lay outside the gene matches. In DNA, the CDR3 is TGTGCCAGCATCCCAGGGACAGGGGGGGGCGAGCAGTTCTTC. This sequence encodes CASIPGTGGGEQFF.

This sequence joins TRBV12-3 or TRBV12-4 and TRBJ1-3; TRBD1 might be the D (6 bases). Trimming took 6 bases from V and 3 from J, leaving 15 bases between them. CDR3 length: 15 amino acids. CDR3 coding DNA: TGTGCCAGCAGCTTCGGACAGCGTCTTGGAAACACCATATATTTT. Translated, it gives CASSFGQRLGNTIYF.

This clonotype was found many times. The V and J genes are TRBV12-3 or TRBV12-4 and TRBJ2-3, with TRBD2 identical over 10 bases. The CDR3 sequence is 17 residues long. The junction had 8 bases not matched to a gene; V was cut back by 4 bases and J by 1 base. The DNA of the CDR3 is TGTGCCAGCAGTTCTCTAGCGGGGGCGCCAGGCACAGATACGCAGTATTTT. Its protein is CASSSLAGAPGTDTQYF.

This clonotype has more than one count but fewer than ten. This chain links TRBV29-1 with TRBJ1-1; 7 bases map to TRBD1. Trimming at V came to 0 bases and at J to 1 base, leaving 8 bases not matched to a gene. The germline gives CDR1 SQVTM, CDR2 ANQGSEA. CDR3 length: 16 amino acids. The CDR3, as DNA: TGCAGCGTTGAAGATCGAGGGGGCCCAAGGAACACTGAAGCTTTCTTT. This translates into CSVEDRGGPRNTEAFF. Complete variable domain (other parts from reference TRBV29-1 and TRBJ1-1): SAVISQKPSRDICQRGTSLTIQCQVDSQVTMMFWYRQQPGQSLTLIATANQGSEATYESGFVIDKFPISRPNLTFSTLTVSNMSPEDSSIYLCSVEDRGGPRNTEAFFGQGTRLTVV.

The genes are TRBV6-1 and TRBJ1-5; D perhaps matches TRBD1 (6 bases). Germline loops: CDR1 MNHNS, CDR2 SASEGT. The germline V and J ends were trimmed by 4 bases and 5 bases, with 12 bases remaining between them. This CDR3 region has 14 residues. The CDR3 DNA reads as TGTGCCAGCAGTGCCAGGGGTGGCTATCAGCCCCAGCATTTT. Translated: CASSARGGYQPQHF.